Sequencing of this TCR beta chain was carried out in a study of T cell clonotyping in hematopoietic cell transplantation (dated by TCRdb to the early 2020s). Study-wide context: Recipient samples taken before transplant were collected after cytoreduction. Recruitment of patients ran from 2015 to January 2017, and follow-up continued until September 2020 or until death. A total of 135 blood samples were collected in the study from 35 to 45 consecutive transplant recipients and their related donors.

What the authors observed across the whole study: Sample size was limited, and cells were not sorted, so CD4 and CD8 repertoire contributions could not be separated. Only a small fraction of recipient repertoires overlapped donor repertoires, with over 95% appearing de novo at the given depth. Recipient TCR diversity fell after transplant, with pathologically expanded clonotypes rising progressively from day 30 to day 180. Inverse Simpson Index values from donors and from recipients before transplant predicted broader TCR repertoire diversity after transplant.

The time point label on this specimen signifies: recipient sample about 28 days before transplant, after cytoreduction. Blood from recipients was drawn roughly 28 days before transplant, then again at days 30, 100 and 180 after transplant. Using Nuclei Lysis Solution, genomic DNA was extracted from unfractionated peripheral blood mononuclear cells that were either fresh or cryopreserved. According to the germline V gene, CDR1 reads SGHDT and CDR2 reads YYEEEE. The CDR3 starts with the cysteine, ends with the phenylalanine, and has 13 residues. Only the CDR3 DNA stays, 39 bases, in frame from base 1. For this chain, trimming is 6 bases at the V end and 4 bases at the J end, and the number of junction bases without a gene match is 6. To note about this clone: Its antigen target is currently unknown. No much larger clone is present one base from it, and per-base qualities are unavailable.

The immunoSEQ assay, a bias-controlled multiplex PCR using V- and J-specific primers, was used to amplify TCR beta CDR3 regions from genomic DNA. A proprietary barcode and Illumina adapter sequences were added to the CDR3 amplicons in a second PCR step. An Illumina MiSeq instrument was used to sequence the CDR3 libraries. Turning to the authors' computational methods: Export and quality control were handled in immunoSEQ Analyzer 3.0, while downstream analyses relied on R Bioconductor and Immunarch. Repertoire metrics were calculated using only productive rearrangements within the normalized downsampled data set. In the normalized cohort, clonotypes with more than 5 templates were defined as pathologically expanded. The Inverse Simpson Index was used to measure repertoire diversity. CMV-specificity analyses were carried out on the non-normalized data set to capture all clonotypes. TCRdb's version of the immuneACCESS table is confined to in-frame rearrangements and falls short of the full clone set. An unresolved V gene accounts for under half of the shortfall where checked; the remainder is of unknown origin. V, J and clone size were drawn from that table, and D and trimming were deduced from the DNA. Here the sample has 25,000 to 35,000 clones; 60% to 80% occur a single time. The ten largest clones add up to about 6% of the sample.

The specimen was peripheral blood mononuclear cells, collected before stem cell transplant. The sequence was collected from a man in his fifties or sixties with myelodysplastic syndrome. Some clones in this sample may be carry-over from other donors' samples. The chain couples TRBV5-6 to TRBJ2-7; TRBD1 agrees with 8 junctional bases. For the CDR3, the sequence is CASNQGAIYEQYF. The nucleotide sequence is given as TGTGCCAGCAACCAGGGGGCCATTTACGAGCAGTACTTC.